This TCR beta chain was found in a study of blood T cell repertoires in COVID-19 (dated by TCRdb to 2018 to 2020). As for the study more broadly: Samples covering the acute and convalescent phases of COVID-19 were provided by collaborators in the United States, Italy and Spain. Samples were obtained from the ongoing ImmuneRACE study (first 160 participants) and from 1,254 subjects provided by 6 global collaborators. The dataset comprised deeply sampled blood TCRbeta repertoires from subjects exposed to, actively infected with, or recovered from COVID-19. Where HLA class I and class II types were available, the types were taken from metadata supplied by the sample provider, not from assay-based typing. The material from the prospective study consisted of cDNA or gDNA derived from T cells, B-cell-depleted T cells, or PBMCs. The repertoires were made available in a free public database intended to serve as a resource for research on the immune response to SARS-CoV-2. A de-identified subject ID, COVID-19 status, age in years and sex were almost always included in the sample metadata. The paper as a whole reports these results and caveats: How much clinical and demographic metadata was included differed by source and by participant, and the metadata was provided uncurated.

For this clone: Its antigen target is currently unknown. Per-base quality was not reported, and no clone a single base away is much larger than it.

The cysteine opens and the phenylalanine closes a CDR3 of 14 amino acids. The retained sequence is limited to the CDR3, 42 bases, with the frame set at the first base. Compared with germline, V lacks 8 bases and J lacks 2 bases; bases without a gene match: 8. The germline V gene specifies SGHAT as CDR1 and FQNNGV as CDR2. TCRbeta CDR3 regions were amplified from genomic DNA by means of the immunoSEQ Assay, a bias-controlled multiplex PCR. In the paper's pipeline: Within the assay, amplification of reference gene primers was used to estimate how many nucleated cells each sample contained. To quantify the absolute abundance of each unique TCRbeta CDR3 rearrangement, sequence reads were collapsed and filtered. For each sample, productive Simpson clonality was calculated by taking the square root of Simpson's diversity index across productive rearrangements. Not all clones reach the TCRdb copy of this immuneACCESS table, which keeps in-frame sequences only. Checked studies attribute under half of the gap to unresolved V genes and leave the rest unexplained. The V and J calls and clone size are taken from that table; D and trimming were inferred from the DNA. The sample table holds some 150,000 clones, of which 70% to 90% were seen once. The ten most abundant clones make up more than 0.85% of the sample.

The collaborating institutions used their own protocols to collect whole blood in K2EDTA tubes. For TCRbeta analysis, collaborator samples were shipped as frozen whole blood, as isolated PBMCs, or as DNA extracted from either sample type. The sample was peripheral blood. This TCR came from a man aged 35-49 years with acute or convalescent COVID-19. The chain is encoded by TRBV11-2 joined to TRBJ1-2; 7 middle bases align to TRBD1. The encoded CDR3 is CASRSDRANYGYTF. Here is the DNA: TGTGCCAGCCGCTCCGACAGGGCCAACTATGGCTACACCTTC.